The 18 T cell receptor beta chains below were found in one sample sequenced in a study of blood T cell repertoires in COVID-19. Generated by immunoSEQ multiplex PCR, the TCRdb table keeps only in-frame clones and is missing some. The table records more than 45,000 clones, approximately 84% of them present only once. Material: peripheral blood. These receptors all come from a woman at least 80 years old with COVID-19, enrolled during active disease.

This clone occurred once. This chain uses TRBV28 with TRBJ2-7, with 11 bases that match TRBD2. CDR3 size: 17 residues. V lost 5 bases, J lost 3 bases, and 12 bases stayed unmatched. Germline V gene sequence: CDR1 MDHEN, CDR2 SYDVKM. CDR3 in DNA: TGTGCCAGCAGTAACGGACTAGCGGGCGTTTTTAACTACGAGCAGTACTTC. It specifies CASSNGLAGVFNYEQYF.

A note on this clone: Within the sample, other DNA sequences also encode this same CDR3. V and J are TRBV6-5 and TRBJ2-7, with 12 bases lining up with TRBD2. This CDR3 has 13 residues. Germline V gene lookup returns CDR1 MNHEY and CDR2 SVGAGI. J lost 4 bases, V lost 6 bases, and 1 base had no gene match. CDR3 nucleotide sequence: TGTGCCAGCAGGGGGACTAGCGGGTACGAGCAGTACTTC. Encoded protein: CASRGTSGYEQYF.

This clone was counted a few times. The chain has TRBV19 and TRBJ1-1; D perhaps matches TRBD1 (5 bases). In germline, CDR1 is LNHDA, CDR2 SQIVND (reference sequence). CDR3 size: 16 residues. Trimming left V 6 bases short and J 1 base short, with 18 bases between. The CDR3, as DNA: TGTGCCAGTAGCTTACCAGGGTCCCCTACGAACACTGAAGCTTTCTTT. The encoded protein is CASSLPGSPTNTEAFF.

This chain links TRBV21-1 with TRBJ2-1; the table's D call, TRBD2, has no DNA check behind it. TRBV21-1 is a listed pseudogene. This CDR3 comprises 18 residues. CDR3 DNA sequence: TGTGCCAGCAGCAAAGAGGTAGCGGGAGGGCCGGGGGACAATGAGCAGTTCTTC. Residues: CASSKEVAGGPGDNEQFF.

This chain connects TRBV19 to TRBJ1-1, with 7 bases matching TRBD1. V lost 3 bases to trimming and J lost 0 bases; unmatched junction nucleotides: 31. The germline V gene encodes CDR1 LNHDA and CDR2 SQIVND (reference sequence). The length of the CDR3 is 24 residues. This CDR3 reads CASSIPSGDRLGPTRRQMNTEAFF. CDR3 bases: TGTGCCAGTAGTATTCCTTCCGGGGACAGACTGGGCCCAACTCGCCGGCAGATGAACACTGAAGCTTTCTTT.

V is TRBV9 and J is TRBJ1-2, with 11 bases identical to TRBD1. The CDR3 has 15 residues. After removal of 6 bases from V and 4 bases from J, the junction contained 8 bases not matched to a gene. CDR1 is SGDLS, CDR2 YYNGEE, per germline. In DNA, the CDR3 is TGTGCCAGCACCGTCGGACAGGGGGCGGGCTATGGCTACACCTTC. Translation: CASTVGQGAGYGYTF.

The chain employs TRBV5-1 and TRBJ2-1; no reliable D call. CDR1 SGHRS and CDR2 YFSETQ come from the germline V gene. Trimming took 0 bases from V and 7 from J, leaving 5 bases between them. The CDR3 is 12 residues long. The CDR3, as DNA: TGCGCCAGCAGCTTGGTCGAGAATGAGCAGTTCTTC. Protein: CASSLVENEQFF.

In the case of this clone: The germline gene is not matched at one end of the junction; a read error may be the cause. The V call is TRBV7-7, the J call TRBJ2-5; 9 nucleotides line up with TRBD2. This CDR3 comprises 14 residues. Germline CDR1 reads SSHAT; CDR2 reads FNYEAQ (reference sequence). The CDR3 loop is CASSPRGGGETQYF. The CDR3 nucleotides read TGTGCTAGCAGCCCCCGCGGGGGGGGAGAGACCCAGTACTTC.

The CDR3 reads CASSPVRDSEAFF. CDR3 nucleotide sequence: TGTGCCAGCTCACCTGTACGGGACAGTGAAGCTTTCTTT. The V call is TRBV18, the J call TRBJ1-1, with 7 bases matching TRBD1. Trimming removed 3 bases from V and 7 bases from J; junction bases left unmatched: 5. The CDR3 spans 13 residues. Germline CDR1 KGHSH, CDR2 LQKENI.

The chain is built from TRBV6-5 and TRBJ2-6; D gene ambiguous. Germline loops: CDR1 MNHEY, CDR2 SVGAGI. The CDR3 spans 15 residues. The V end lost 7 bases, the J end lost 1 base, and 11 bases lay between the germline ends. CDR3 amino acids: CASIPSSSGANVLTF. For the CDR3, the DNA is TGTGCCAGCATCCCAAGCTCGTCTGGGGCCAACGTCCTGACTTTC.

The CDR3 nucleotides read TGTGCCAGCAGCTTAGAACAGGTCGGAAACACCATATATTTT. It translates to CASSLEQVGNTIYF. The chain has TRBV13 and TRBJ1-3; D is perhaps TRBD1 (5 bases). The length of the CDR3 is 14 residues. The germline CDR1 and CDR2 sequences are PRHDT and FYEKMQ (reference sequence). Trimming stripped 1 base from V and 4 bases from J, with 8 bases between.

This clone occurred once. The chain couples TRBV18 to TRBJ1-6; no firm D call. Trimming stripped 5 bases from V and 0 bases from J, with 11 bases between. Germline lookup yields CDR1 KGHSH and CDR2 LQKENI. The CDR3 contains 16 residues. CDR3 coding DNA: TGTGCCAGCTCATCCCTTGAGAGCTCCTATAATTCACCCCTCCACTTT. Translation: CASSSLESSYNSPLHF.

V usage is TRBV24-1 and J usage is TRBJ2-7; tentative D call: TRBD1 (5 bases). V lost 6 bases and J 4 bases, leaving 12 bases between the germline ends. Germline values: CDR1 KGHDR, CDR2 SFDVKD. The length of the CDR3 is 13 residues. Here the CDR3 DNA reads TGTGCCACCAGTAAAGGGGTTCAGTACGAGCAGTACTTC. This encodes CATSKGVQYEQYF.

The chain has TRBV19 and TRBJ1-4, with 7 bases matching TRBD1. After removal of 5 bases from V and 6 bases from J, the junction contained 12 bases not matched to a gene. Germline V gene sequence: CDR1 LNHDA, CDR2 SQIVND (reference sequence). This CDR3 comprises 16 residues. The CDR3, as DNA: TGTGCCAGTAGTGCTTCTAACAGGGGAGCTTATGAAAAACTGTTTTTT. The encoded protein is CASSASNRGAYEKLFF.

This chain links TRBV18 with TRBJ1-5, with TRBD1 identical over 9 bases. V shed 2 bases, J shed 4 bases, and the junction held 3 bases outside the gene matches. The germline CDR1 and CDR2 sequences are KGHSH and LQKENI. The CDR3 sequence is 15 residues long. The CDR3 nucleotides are TGTGCCAGCTCACCAGTGGACAGGGGTAATCAGCCCCAGCATTTT. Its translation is CASSPVDRGNQPQHF.

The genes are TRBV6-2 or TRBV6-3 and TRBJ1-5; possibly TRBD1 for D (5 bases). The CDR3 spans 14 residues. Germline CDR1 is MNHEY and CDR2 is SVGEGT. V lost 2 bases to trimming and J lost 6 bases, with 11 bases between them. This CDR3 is CASSYAGVAQPQHF. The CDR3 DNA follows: TGTGCCAGCAGTTACGCGGGGGTGGCTCAGCCCCAGCATTTT.

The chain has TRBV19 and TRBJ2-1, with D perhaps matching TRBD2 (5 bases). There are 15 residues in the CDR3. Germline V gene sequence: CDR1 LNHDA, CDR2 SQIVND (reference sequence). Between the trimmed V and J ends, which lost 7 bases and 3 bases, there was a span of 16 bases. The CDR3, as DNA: TGTGCCAGTAAGCCTAGCCAAGCAAACTACAATGAGCAGTTCTTC. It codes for CASKPSQANYNEQFF.

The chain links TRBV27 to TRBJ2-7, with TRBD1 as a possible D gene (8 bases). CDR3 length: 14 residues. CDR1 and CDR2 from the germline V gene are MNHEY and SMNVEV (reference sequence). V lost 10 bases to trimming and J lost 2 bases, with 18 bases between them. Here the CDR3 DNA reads TGTGCCACAAGCGGGACAGGAAGCGCCTACGAGCAGTACTTC. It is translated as CATSGTGSAYEQYF.